Listed below are T cell receptor beta chains from one sample, sequenced in a study of blood T cell repertoires in COVID-19. The method was immunoSEQ multiplex PCR; TCRdb's version includes in-frame clones alone and lacks a portion of them. The sample has 250,000 to 300,000 clones, approximately 80% seen once; the top ten hold about 5%. Sequencing was done on a sample of PBMCs or T cells enriched from blood (not recorded which). The receptors were gathered from a man between 40 and 49 years old who had been exposed to COVID-19. Both conserved end residues are part of each CDR3. The D gene is left open where the match is weak. Only part of the rows carry a size: once, few, many, or a class if the clone is expanded.

size	length	D	V	J	CDR3	DNA
-	15	TRBD1	TRBV7-6	TRBJ2-1	CASSFGQGRYNEQFF	TGTGCCAGCAGCTTCGGACAGGGAAGGTACAATGAGCAGTTCTTC
-	12	-	TRBV6-5	TRBJ1-2	CASSPDSYGYTF	TGTGCCAGCAGTCCTGACAGCTATGGCTACACCTTC
-	13	-	TRBV4-1	TRBJ1-1	CASSLQGFAEAFF	TGCGCCAGCAGCCTCCAGGGTTTTGCTGAAGCTTTCTTT
-	16	TRBD2	TRBV9	TRBJ2-3	CASSVLASGGADTQYF	TGTGCCAGCAGCGTACTTGCTAGCGGTGGCGCAGATACGCAGTATTTT
-	16	TRBD1	TRBV3-1/TRBV3-2	TRBJ2-7	CASSQESGTVPAEQYF	TGTGCCAGCAGCCAAGAAAGTGGGACAGTCCCTGCCGAGCAGTACTTC
-	17	-	TRBV5-5	TRBJ2-7	CASSSTPQQIRTYEQYF	TGTGCCAGCAGCTCAACCCCCCAACAGATTAGAACCTACGAGCAGTACTTC
-	12	TRBD1	TRBV5-1	TRBJ2-1	CASRGGPPEQFF	TGCGCCAGCAGAGGGGGCCCACCCGAGCAGTTCTTC
-	14	-	TRBV19	TRBJ1-2	CASSIPGTNYGYTF	TGTGCCAGTAGTATCCCAGGGACTAACTATGGCTACACCTTC
-	15	-	TRBV5-1	TRBJ1-1	CASSRGWTRATEAFF	TGCGCCAGCAGCAGGGGGTGGACACGGGCCACTGAAGCTTTCTTT
once	15	TRBD2	TRBV24-1	TRBJ2-3	CATSDVGGTIDTQYF	TGTGCCACCAGTGACGTCGGGGGGACCATAGATACGCAGTATTTT
-	15	TRBD1	TRBV30	TRBJ1-3	CAYRTGLRGGNTIYF	TGTGCCTACCGGACAGGGCTCAGGGGAGGAAACACCATATATTTT
-	13	-	TRBV30	TRBJ1-1	CAWSKGANTEAFF	TGTGCCTGGAGCAAAGGGGCGAACACTGAAGCTTTCTTT
-	15	-	TRBV30	TRBJ1-4	CALRQVPNMDEKLFF	TGTGCCTTGCGACAGGTCCCGAATATGGATGAAAAACTGTTTTTT
once	15	-	TRBV6-5	TRBJ1-5	CASGTLKEGNQPQHF	TGTGCCAGTGGAACGTTGAAGGAGGGAAATCAGCCCCAGCATTTT
-	14	-	TRBV7-9	TRBJ1-6	CASSPRQEDSPLHF	TGTGCCAGCAGCCCCCGACAGGAGGATTCACCCCTCCACTTT
-	11	-	TRBV6-5	TRBJ2-1	CASLLNNEQFF	TGTGCCAGCCTGTTAAACAATGAGCAGTTCTTC
-	15	-	TRBV19	TRBJ1-1	CASSSGAPASTEAFF	TGTGCCAGTAGTTCGGGAGCCCCCGCTTCCACTGAAGCTTTCTTT
-	13	-	TRBV6-5	TRBJ1-4	CASRQGFNEKLFF	TGTGCCAGCAGACAGGGCTTTAATGAAAAACTGTTTTTT
-	13	-	TRBV7-3	TRBJ1-5	CASSLQSNQPQHF	TGTGCCAGCAGCTTACAGAGCAATCAGCCCCAGCATTTT
-	13	TRBD1	TRBV5-1	TRBJ1-3	CASSGQAGNTIYF	TGCGCCAGTTCGGGACAGGCTGGAAACACCATATATTTT